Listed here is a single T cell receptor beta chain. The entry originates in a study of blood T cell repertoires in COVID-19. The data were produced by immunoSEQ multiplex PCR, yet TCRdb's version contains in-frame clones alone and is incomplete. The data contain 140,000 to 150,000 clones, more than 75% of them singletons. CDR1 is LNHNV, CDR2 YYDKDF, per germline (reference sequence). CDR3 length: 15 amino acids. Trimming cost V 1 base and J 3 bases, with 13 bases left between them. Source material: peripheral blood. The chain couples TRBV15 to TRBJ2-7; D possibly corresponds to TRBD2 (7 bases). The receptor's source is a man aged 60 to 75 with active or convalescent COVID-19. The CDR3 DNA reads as TGTGCCACCAGCAGAGCAGGGGAGGGATTCTACGAGCAGTACTTC. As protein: CATSRAGEGFYEQYF.